Each of the 26 T cell receptor beta chains below was sequenced from the same sample in a study of OX40 agonist ivuxolimab in advanced cancers. The library was made by the immunoSEQ multiplex PCR assay. Sourced from immuneACCESS, this table was stored by TCRdb with only in-frame sequences that have V and J called. A share of the clones is absent; for the studies checked, an unresolved V gene accounts for under half, and the remainder has no known explanation. This sample holds 60,000 to 70,000 clones; more than 80% were observed only once. The top ten clones comprise about 2% of the sample. The sequencing used CD4+ or CD8+ T cells sorted from blood, collected in a trial of the OX40 agonist ivuxolimab. The receptors here all came from an adult with an advanced solid tumor such as melanoma, head and neck, liver or kidney cancer.

This clone has only one observation. V and J are TRBV18 and TRBJ1-1; a possible D gene is TRBD1 (6 bases). V was shortened by 0 bases and J by 6 bases, with 17 bases between the two germline ends. Per the germline V gene, CDR1 is KGHSH and CDR2 is LQKENI. The CDR3 runs 16 residues. The CDR3: CASSPPSAGEGAEAFF. The CDR3 DNA is TGTGCCAGCTCACCACCATCCGCCGGGGAGGGGGCTGAAGCTTTCTTT.

J is TRBJ2-2 and V is TRBV7-2, with D unclear. Trimming took 2 bases from V and 6 from J, leaving 16 bases between them. This CDR3 has 16 residues. Germline CDR1 and CDR2: SGHTA and FQGNSA. In DNA, the CDR3 is TGTGCCAGCAGCTTACAGACACCATTAAACCCCGGGGAGCTGTTTTTT. This sequence encodes CASSLQTPLNPGELFF.

This clone was detected only a few times. The chain combines TRBV7-2 with TRBJ2-1; D unresolved. The CDR3 contains 13 residues. The germline V gene encodes CDR1 SGHTA and CDR2 FQGNSA. The ends were cut back, 3 bases at V and 5 bases at J, with 8 bases in the middle. The CDR3 bases are TGTGCCAGCAGCTTTTCGCTCCACAATGAGCAGTTCTTC. It encodes CASSFSLHNEQFF.

The chain has TRBV7-6 and TRBJ2-5; weak D call: TRBD2 (6 bases). The CDR3 loop spans 15 amino acids. Trimming cost V 5 bases and J 4 bases, with 17 bases left between them. Looked up from germline, CDR1 is SGHVS and CDR2 is FNYEAQ. CDR3 in amino acids: CASSRNLAPGETQYF. CDR3 bases: TGTGCCAGCAGCCGCAACCTAGCGCCCGGAGAGACCCAGTACTTC.

This clone was counted a single time. The V gene is TRBV5-4, the J gene TRBJ2-7; D unresolved. V lost 0 bases, J lost 5 bases, and 9 bases lay in between. CDR3 length: 13 residues. Per germline, CDR1 SGHNT and CDR2 YYREEE (reference sequence). The DNA for the CDR3 is TGTGCCAGCAGCTTGGCACAGAGGCACGAGCAGTACTTC. Protein sequence: CASSLAQRHEQYF.

The V gene is TRBV5-1, the J gene TRBJ1-2; 8 nucleotides align to TRBD1. CDR3 length equals 14 residues. Germline CDR1 and CDR2: SGHRS and YFSETQ. The junction had 6 bases not matched to a gene; V was cut back by 4 bases and J by 4 bases. CDR3 region: CASSPSTGGYGYTF. In DNA form, the CDR3 reads TGCGCCAGCAGCCCCTCAACAGGGGGCTATGGCTACACCTTC.

A few counts support this clone. This chain uses TRBV2 with TRBJ1-1, with D uncertain. V shed 1 base and J shed 5 bases, with 8 bases lying between them. CDR1 is SNHLY, CDR2 FYNNEI, per germline. The CDR3 runs to 13 residues. CDR3 protein: CASSEGAGTEAFF. In DNA form, the CDR3 reads TGTGCCAGCAGTGAAGGCGCAGGAACTGAAGCTTTCTTT.

The rearrangement joins TRBV25-1 to TRBJ1-1; tentative D call: TRBD1 (5 bases). The CDR3 is 11 residues long. Looked up from germline, CDR1 is MGHDK and CDR2 is SYGVNS. The CDR3 here is CSTIGDTEAFF. The CDR3 DNA is TGTTCAACGATAGGGGACACTGAAGCTTTCTTT.

The chain employs TRBV15 and TRBJ1-4; D is unclear. The germline CDR1 and CDR2 sequences are LNHNV and YYDKDF (reference sequence). This CDR3 has 17 amino acids. V lost 1 base and J lost 0, with 12 bases in between. This CDR3 is CATSRARTPATNEKLFF. CDR3 DNA sequence: TGTGCCACCAGCAGAGCGCGGACGCCCGCAACTAATGAAAAACTGTTTTTT.

This sequence joins TRBV15 and TRBJ1-4, with D tentatively TRBD1 (5 bases). CDR3 length: 14 amino acids. From germline, CDR1 is LNHNV and CDR2 YYDKDF (reference sequence). The germline V and J ends were trimmed by 5 bases and 4 bases, with 11 bases remaining between them. The CDR3 nucleotides are TGTGCCACCAGCCCGGATGGGGGTAATGAAAAACTGTTTTTT. Amino acid sequence: CATSPDGGNEKLFF.

The rearrangement uses TRBV19 and TRBJ1-5; weak D call: TRBD1 (5 bases). Trimming took 10 bases from V and 1 from J, leaving 17 bases between them. Looked up from germline, CDR1 is LNHDA and CDR2 is SQIVND (reference sequence). CDR3 size: 15 residues. CDR3 amino acids: CATRPGAGSNQPQHF. DNA of the CDR3: TGTGCCACCCGTCCTGGGGCAGGGAGCAATCAGCCCCAGCATTTT.

The chain couples TRBV7-2 to TRBJ2-5; D ambiguous. Germline V gene lookup returns CDR1 SGHTA and CDR2 FQGNSA. V lost 5 bases to trimming and J lost 5 bases, with 9 bases between them. The CDR3 is made up of 12 amino acids. The CDR3 loop reads CASSRWLETQYF. The CDR3 region has the DNA TGTGCCAGCAGCCGATGGTTGGAGACCCAGTACTTC.

The chain recombines TRBV5-1 with TRBJ1-1, with 7 positions matching TRBD1. Germline trimming cut 3 bases from V and 1 base from J; bases unmatched to any gene: 6. The CDR3 runs to 15 residues. Germline loops: CDR1 SGHRS, CDR2 YFSETQ. The CDR3 DNA sequence: TGCGCCAGCAGCTCGCTTGGACAGGAGAACACTGAAGCTTTCTTT. It yields the protein CASSSLGQENTEAFF.

The genes are TRBV18 and TRBJ1-1; D perhaps matches TRBD1 (6 bases). The CDR3 extends over 15 amino acids. V was pared by 4 bases and J by 5 bases, with 17 bases between. Germline V lookup: CDR1 KGHSH, CDR2 LQKENI. CDR3 DNA sequence: TGTGCCAGCTCACTTGCGTGGGGGCAGAGGACTGAAGCTTTCTTT. Its protein product is CASSLAWGQRTEAFF. The full variable domain, in which reference TRBV18 and TRBJ1-1 provide the parts outside the CDR3, is NAGVMQNPRHLVRRRGQEARLRCSPMKGHSHVYWYRQLPEEGLKFMVYLQKENIIDESGMPKERFSAEFPKEGPSILRIQQVVRGDSAAYFCASSLAWGQRTEAFFGQGTRLTVV.

The rearrangement links TRBV7-6 to TRBJ1-1; D call uncertain. Germline CDR1 is SGHVS and CDR2 is FNYEAQ. The ends were cut back, 3 bases at V and 5 bases at J, with 13 bases in the middle. The CDR3 has 14 amino acids. CDR3 protein: CASSLDDRGTEAFF. The CDR3 DNA sequence: TGTGCCAGCAGCTTGGACGATCGCGGGACTGAAGCTTTCTTT.

The chain combines TRBV5-1 with TRBJ2-7, with 10 bases lining up with TRBD2. The CDR3 has 15 amino acids. J gave up 6 bases and V 2 bases, and 8 bases lay outside the gene matches. CDR1 is SGHRS and CDR2 is YFSETQ in the germline V gene. CDR3 sequence: CASSFLAGVQSEQYF. CDR3 DNA: TGCGCCAGCAGCTTCCTAGCGGGAGTTCAGAGCGAGCAGTACTTC.

The rearrangement uses TRBV29-1 and TRBJ1-5; a weak D match, TRBD1 (6 bases). V was shortened by 5 bases and J by 4 bases, with 12 bases between the two germline ends. The germline V gene encodes CDR1 SQVTM and CDR2 ANQGSEA. The length of the CDR3 is 13 residues. CDR3 sequence (DNA): TGCAGCGTTAGGGACAACATAAATCAGCCCCAGCATTTT. Translated: CSVRDNINQPQHF.

V and J are TRBV19 and TRBJ1-2, with a possible D match to TRBD1 (5 bases). CDR3 size: 14 residues. Germline V gene data show CDR1 as LNHDA and CDR2 as SQIVND (reference sequence). The V gene lost 5 bases and the J gene lost 0 bases, with 10 bases spanning the gap. CDR3 in DNA: TGTGCCAGTAGTGTCCAGGGAGCTAACTATGGCTACACCTTC. Its translation is CASSVQGANYGYTF.

CDR3 in DNA: TGTGCCATCCGGTCGAGGCCGGATACGCAGTATTTT. This sequence encodes CAIRSRPDTQYF. The V and J genes are TRBV10-3 and TRBJ2-3; D gene unclear. CDR3 size: 12 residues. V was clipped by 8 bases and J by 6 bases, with 12 bases between them. From germline, CDR1 is ENHRY and CDR2 SYGVKD.

V and J are TRBV28 and TRBJ2-6; D not resolved. CDR3 size: 14 residues. Trimming left V 8 bases short and J 3 bases short, with 11 bases between. From germline, CDR1 is MDHEN and CDR2 SYDVKM. Here the CDR3 reads CASSWINGANVLTF. CDR3 nucleotide sequence: TGTGCCAGCTCTTGGATTAATGGGGCCAACGTCCTGACTTTC.

The chain carries TRBV6-5 and TRBJ1-6; D possibly corresponds to TRBD1 (6 bases). The CDR3 runs 14 residues. V lost 4 bases, J lost 7 bases, and 11 bases lay in between. From germline, CDR1 is MNHEY and CDR2 SVGAGI. The CDR3 sequence: CASSLNRANSPLHF. The CDR3 nucleotides read TGTGCCAGCAGTTTAAACAGGGCGAATTCACCCCTCCACTTT.

V is TRBV7-2 and J is TRBJ1-6; D is undetermined. Trimming left V 6 bases short and J 3 bases short, with 9 bases between. CDR1 and CDR2 from the germline V gene are SGHTA and FQGNSA. The CDR3 covers 14 residues. Here the CDR3 reads CASSDTRYNSPLHF. Here the CDR3 DNA reads TGTGCCAGCAGTGATACACGCTATAATTCACCCCTCCACTTT.

V gene TRBV28 combines with J gene TRBJ1-1; D gene unclear. The length of the CDR3 is 12 residues. Germline CDR1 reads MDHEN; CDR2 reads SYDVKM. The ends were cut back, 5 bases at V and 10 bases at J, with 14 bases in the middle. CDR3 bases: TGTGCCAGCAGTCTATCAGGAAGCCGAGCTTTCTTT. Protein: CASSLSGSRAFF.

The chain links TRBV7-3 to TRBJ2-4; D is uncertain. The germline V gene has CDR1 SGHTA and CDR2 FQGTGA. Trimming removed 2 bases at V and 3 bases at J, with 11 bases between. This CDR3 region has 15 residues. CDR3 protein: CASSLVPGGKNIQYF. In DNA, the CDR3 is TGTGCCAGCAGCTTAGTGCCAGGCGGCAAAAACATTCAGTACTTC.

This clone came up once. The V call is TRBV28, the J call TRBJ2-1; the match to TRBD1 covers 7 bases. This CDR3 comprises 16 residues. Unmatched junction bases numbered 12, after V lost 6 bases and J lost 4 bases. The germline gives CDR1 MDHEN, CDR2 SYDVKM. CDR3 sequence: CASRDPRTGIYNEQFF. Written as DNA, the CDR3 is TGTGCCAGCAGGGACCCCCGGACAGGAATTTACAATGAGCAGTTCTTC.

This chain joins TRBV2 and TRBJ2-2; D is undetermined. The CDR3 extends over 13 amino acids. Germline V gene lookup returns CDR1 SNHLY and CDR2 FYNNEI. V lost 2 bases and J lost 4, with 5 bases in between. The CDR3 DNA is TGTGCCAGCAGTGAATCCGGCACCGGGGAGCTGTTTTTT. Amino acids: CASSESGTGELFF.